The rows below give T cell receptor beta chains drawn from one sample of a study of T cell repertoires in aging, cancer and after chemotherapy. TCRdb reanalysed the multiplex PCR reads using MiXCR and keeps one entry per CDR3 protein. The sample shows around 13,000 distinct CDR3 sequences, roughly a quarter of them seen only once. The specimen sequenced was blood. These receptors were obtained from a human donor with a blood cancer. Each CDR3 is given with its conserved first and last residue. The D gene is left open where the match is weak. The size of a clone is reported for some rows only, either as once, few or many, or as a class for expanded clones.

clone_size: NA
v_call: TRBV5-1
j_call: TRBJ2-5
d_call: TRBD2
cdr3_aa: CASSVAGAQETQYF
cdr3_nt: TGCGCCAGCAGCGTAGCGGGTGCTCAAGAGACCCAGTACTTC

clone_size: NA
v_call: TRBV4-3
j_call: TRBJ2-2
d_call: NA
cdr3_aa: CASSQDEAPRELFF
cdr3_nt: TGCGCCAGCAGCCAAGACGAGGCGCCGCGGGAGCTGTTTTTT

clone_size: medium-sized
v_call: TRBV29-1
j_call: TRBJ1-2
d_call: NA
cdr3_aa: CSVVDATTGGYTF
cdr3_nt: TGCAGCGTTGTGGACGCCACCACGGGTGGCTACACCTTC

clone_size: NA
v_call: TRBV11-1
j_call: TRBJ1-1
d_call: NA
cdr3_aa: CASSGYRVSENTEAFF
cdr3_nt: TGTGCCAGCAGCGGGTACAGGGTAAGCGAGAACACTGAAGCTTTCTTT

clone_size: few
v_call: TRBV4-2
j_call: TRBJ2-1
d_call: NA
cdr3_aa: CASSQGDGSRQFF
cdr3_nt: TGTGCCAGCAGCCAGGGGGACGGCTCCAGGCAGTTCTTC

clone_size: medium-sized
v_call: TRBV19
j_call: TRBJ2-2
d_call: NA
cdr3_aa: CASKSQGHTGELFF
cdr3_nt: TGTGCCAGTAAATCGCAGGGGCACACCGGGGAGCTGTTTTTT

clone_size: medium-sized
v_call: TRBV19
j_call: TRBJ2-3
d_call: TRBD2
cdr3_aa: CASSTRTSGNTDTQYF
cdr3_nt: TGTGCCAGTAGTACCAGGACTAGCGGAAACACAGATACGCAGTATTTT

clone_size: few
v_call: TRBV20-1
j_call: TRBJ1-3
d_call: NA
cdr3_aa: CSARDRIGGNTIYF
cdr3_nt: TGCAGTGCTAGAGACAGGATAGGGGGAAACACCATATATTTT

clone_size: medium-sized
v_call: TRBV10-3
j_call: TRBJ2-6
d_call: NA
cdr3_aa: CAISESGRLAGANVLTF
cdr3_nt: TGTGCCATCAGTGAGTCTGGCAGACTCGCTGGGGCCAACGTCCTGACTTTC

clone_size: many
v_call: TRBV27
j_call: TRBJ2-2
d_call: NA
cdr3_aa: CARSPGTGELFF
cdr3_nt: TGTGCCAGGTCTCCGGGAACCGGGGAGCTGTTTTTT

clone_size: many
v_call: TRBV13
j_call: TRBJ2-1
d_call: TRBD2
cdr3_aa: CASSPQAGGGVDEQFF
cdr3_nt: TGTGCCAGCAGTCCCCAAGCGGGAGGGGGTGTGGATGAGCAGTTCTTC

clone_size: NA
v_call: TRBV4-3
j_call: TRBJ1-4
d_call: TRBD1
cdr3_aa: CASSQEVRGRGEKLFF
cdr3_nt: TGTGCCAGCAGCCAAGAAGTCAGGGGGCGGGGGGAAAAACTGTTTTTT

clone_size: many
v_call: TRBV6-5
j_call: TRBJ2-1
d_call: NA
cdr3_aa: CASSYSYSNSYNEQFF
cdr3_nt: TGTGCCAGCAGTTACTCGTATTCAAACTCCTACAATGAGCAGTTCTTC

clone_size: NA
v_call: TRBV4-1
j_call: TRBJ2-2
d_call: NA
cdr3_aa: CASSLPTDTGELFF
cdr3_nt: TGCGCCAGCAGCCTACCGACAGACACCGGGGAGCTGTTTTTT

clone_size: NA
v_call: TRBV7-9
j_call: TRBJ2-5
d_call: TRBD2
cdr3_aa: CASSPLLAGGLETQYF
cdr3_nt: TGTGCCAGCAGTCCCCTACTAGCGGGAGGTTTGGAGACCCAGTACTTC

clone_size: medium-sized
v_call: TRBV19
j_call: TRBJ2-3
d_call: TRBD1
cdr3_aa: CASSPRTGTTDTQYF
cdr3_nt: TGTGCCAGTAGTCCTCGGACAGGGACCACAGATACGCAGTATTTT

clone_size: few
v_call: TRBV6-6
j_call: TRBJ1-2
d_call: TRBD1
cdr3_aa: CATPRGTGGWDRGYTF
cdr3_nt: TGTGCCACGCCCCGAGGGACAGGGGGATGGGATCGTGGCTACACCTTC

clone_size: medium-sized
v_call: TRBV29-1
j_call: TRBJ2-2
d_call: NA
cdr3_aa: CSVGKGGELFF
cdr3_nt: TGCAGCGTTGGGAAAGGCGGGGAGCTGTTTTTT

clone_size: NA
v_call: TRBV6-5
j_call: TRBJ1-3
d_call: TRBD1
cdr3_aa: CASSYSGWDRASGNTIYF
cdr3_nt: TGTGCCAGCAGTTACTCGGGATGGGACAGGGCCTCTGGAAACACCATATATTTT

clone_size: NA
v_call: TRBV27
j_call: TRBJ2-1
d_call: NA
cdr3_aa: CASSLVTGGSYNEQFF
cdr3_nt: TGTGCCAGCAGTTTAGTCACCGGGGGTTCCTACAATGAGCAGTTCTTC

clone_size: many
v_call: TRBV12-3/TRBV12-4
j_call: TRBJ2-3
d_call: NA
cdr3_aa: CASSLPDAGDTQYF
cdr3_nt: TGTGCCAGCAGTCTCCCAGATGCGGGAGATACGCAGTATTTT

clone_size: NA
v_call: TRBV6-1
j_call: TRBJ1-1
d_call: NA
cdr3_aa: CASRIETGNTEAFF
cdr3_nt: TGTGCCAGCAGAATCGAGACAGGGAACACTGAAGCTTTCTTT

clone_size: medium-sized
v_call: TRBV6-5
j_call: TRBJ1-2
d_call: NA
cdr3_aa: CASSYSGQSYGYTF
cdr3_nt: TGTGCCAGCAGTTATTCCGGACAGAGCTATGGCTACACCTTC

clone_size: medium-sized
v_call: TRBV29-1
j_call: TRBJ2-6
d_call: NA
cdr3_aa: CSVVEASRPGANVLTF
cdr3_nt: TGCAGCGTTGTCGAGGCCTCCCGTCCTGGGGCCAACGTCCTGACTTTC

clone_size: NA
v_call: TRBV6-5
j_call: TRBJ1-4
d_call: NA
cdr3_aa: CASTFYNEKLFF
cdr3_nt: TGTGCCAGCACCTTTTATAATGAAAAACTGTTTTTT

clone_size: few
v_call: TRBV13
j_call: TRBJ1-4
d_call: NA
cdr3_aa: CASSRRGRGGEKLFF
cdr3_nt: TGTGCCAGCAGCCGGCGGGGGAGGGGTGGTGAAAAACTGTTTTTT

clone_size: few
v_call: TRBV14
j_call: TRBJ2-5
d_call: NA
cdr3_aa: CASSHKVLQETQYF
cdr3_nt: TGTGCCAGCAGCCATAAGGTTCTCCAAGAGACCCAGTACTTC

clone_size: NA
v_call: TRBV7-9
j_call: TRBJ1-1
d_call: NA
cdr3_aa: CASSLGGASPEAFF
cdr3_nt: TGTGCCAGCAGCTTAGGGGGGGCGTCGCCTGAAGCTTTCTTT

clone_size: NA
v_call: TRBV12-3/TRBV12-4
j_call: TRBJ2-5
d_call: TRBD1
cdr3_aa: CASRPTTGGLETQYF
cdr3_nt: TGTGCCAGCAGGCCCACGACAGGGGGCTTAGAGACCCAGTACTTC

clone_size: NA
v_call: TRBV6-2/TRBV6-3
j_call: TRBJ2-7
d_call: NA
cdr3_aa: CASRITGTHEQYF
cdr3_nt: TGTGCCAGCAGGATCACAGGGACCCACGAGCAGTACTTC

clone_size: few
v_call: TRBV10-3
j_call: TRBJ2-1
d_call: TRBD2
cdr3_aa: CAIRNLAGGPDNEQFF
cdr3_nt: TGTGCCATCAGGAACTTAGCGGGAGGCCCAGACAATGAGCAGTTCTTC

clone_size: few
v_call: TRBV5-1
j_call: TRBJ1-4
d_call: NA
cdr3_aa: CASSLVGFGEKLFF
cdr3_nt: TGCGCCAGCAGCTTGGTCGGGTTTGGTGAAAAACTGTTTTTT

clone_size: NA
v_call: TRBV6-1
j_call: TRBJ1-3
d_call: NA
cdr3_aa: CASSEGGQMGRNTIYF
cdr3_nt: TGTGCCAGCAGTGAAGGTGGGCAGATGGGACGAAACACCATATATTTT

clone_size: NA
v_call: TRBV19
j_call: TRBJ1-5
d_call: NA
cdr3_aa: CASSIEGLLNQPQHF
cdr3_nt: TGTGCCAGTAGTATCGAGGGTTTGTTGAATCAGCCCCAGCATTTT

clone_size: few
v_call: TRBV20-1
j_call: TRBJ2-3
d_call: TRBD2
cdr3_aa: CSAPGLAGGIYTDTQYF
cdr3_nt: TGCAGTGCCCCCGGACTAGCGGGGGGGATTTACACAGATACGCAGTATTTT

clone_size: NA
v_call: TRBV11-1
j_call: TRBJ2-7
d_call: NA
cdr3_aa: CASSLASVGGYEQYF
cdr3_nt: TGTGCCAGCAGCTTAGCCTCGGTCGGGGGCTACGAGCAGTACTTC

clone_size: few
v_call: TRBV5-1
j_call: TRBJ2-2
d_call: TRBD2
cdr3_aa: CASSLGSGGRQGELFF
cdr3_nt: TGCGCCAGCAGCTTGGGGAGCGGCGGGAGACAGGGGGAGCTGTTTTTT

clone_size: NA
v_call: TRBV5-1
j_call: TRBJ2-3
d_call: TRBD1
cdr3_aa: CASSLTGDDTQYF
cdr3_nt: TGCGCCAGCAGCTTGACAGGGGATGATACGCAGTATTTT

clone_size: NA
v_call: TRBV6-5
j_call: TRBJ2-7
d_call: NA
cdr3_aa: CASGAAYEQYF
cdr3_nt: TGTGCCAGCGGGGCCGCATACGAGCAGTACTTC

clone_size: large
v_call: TRBV10-3
j_call: TRBJ2-1
d_call: TRBD2
cdr3_aa: CAISDSGGPYNEQFF
cdr3_nt: TGTGCCATCAGTGACAGCGGGGGACCCTACAATGAGCAGTTCTTC

clone_size: many
v_call: TRBV5-4
j_call: TRBJ2-5
d_call: NA
cdr3_aa: CASRSSYQETQYF
cdr3_nt: TGTGCCAGCAGATCCTCTTACCAAGAGACCCAGTACTTC

clone_size: NA
v_call: TRBV7-2
j_call: TRBJ2-7
d_call: TRBD2
cdr3_aa: CASSTGLAGGEQYF
cdr3_nt: TGTGCCAGCAGCACCGGACTAGCGGGAGGAGAGCAGTACTTC

clone_size: few
v_call: TRBV6-2/TRBV6-3
j_call: TRBJ1-1
d_call: NA
cdr3_aa: CASSWPTEAFF
cdr3_nt: TGTGCCAGCAGTTGGCCCACTGAAGCTTTCTTT

clone_size: NA
v_call: TRBV7-6
j_call: TRBJ2-5
d_call: NA
cdr3_aa: CASSLGVFGVTQYF
cdr3_nt: TGTGCCAGCAGCTTAGGGGTATTCGGGGTGACCCAGTACTTC

clone_size: NA
v_call: TRBV4-3
j_call: TRBJ2-7
d_call: TRBD2
cdr3_aa: CASSHLAGAGYEQYF
cdr3_nt: TGCGCCAGCAGCCATTTAGCGGGGGCAGGGTACGAGCAGTACTTC

clone_size: medium-sized
v_call: TRBV15
j_call: TRBJ2-3
d_call: NA
cdr3_aa: CATSRGSSDTQYF
cdr3_nt: TGTGCCACCAGCAGGGGCAGTTCAGATACGCAGTATTTT

clone_size: few
v_call: TRBV5-4
j_call: TRBJ2-3
d_call: NA
cdr3_aa: CASSPRLDPPDTQYF
cdr3_nt: TGTGCCAGCAGCCCACGACTAGATCCCCCAGATACGCAGTATTTT

clone_size: many
v_call: TRBV5-6
j_call: TRBJ1-4
d_call: NA
cdr3_aa: CASSLQGRKGEKLFF
cdr3_nt: TGTGCCAGCAGCTTGCAGGGGCGGAAGGGGGAAAAACTGTTTTTT

clone_size: NA
v_call: TRBV20-1
j_call: TRBJ2-2
d_call: TRBD2
cdr3_aa: CSARQVSGGLRAELFF
cdr3_nt: TGCAGTGCTAGACAAGTTAGCGGGGGCCTGCGTGCGGAGCTGTTTTTT

clone_size: NA
v_call: TRBV10-2
j_call: TRBJ2-7
d_call: NA
cdr3_aa: CASKYGPDYEQYF
cdr3_nt: TGCGCCAGCAAATACGGCCCTGACTACGAGCAGTACTTC

clone_size: NA
v_call: TRBV29-1
j_call: TRBJ2-5
d_call: TRBD1
cdr3_aa: CSGERQGGRQETQYF
cdr3_nt: TGCAGCGGGGAACGACAGGGGGGACGACAAGAGACCCAGTACTTC

clone_size: NA
v_call: TRBV5-4
j_call: TRBJ1-1
d_call: TRBD1
cdr3_aa: CASSLGQTEAFF
cdr3_nt: TGTGCCAGCAGCCTGGGACAGACTGAAGCTTTCTTT

clone_size: NA
v_call: TRBV7-2
j_call: TRBJ2-2
d_call: NA
cdr3_aa: CASSLSAHTGELFF
cdr3_nt: TGTGCCAGCAGCTTATCCGCGCACACCGGGGAGCTGTTTTTT

clone_size: NA
v_call: TRBV7-6
j_call: TRBJ2-5
d_call: NA
cdr3_aa: CASSLAEETQYF
cdr3_nt: TGTGCCAGCAGCTTAGCAGAAGAGACCCAGTACTTC

clone_size: medium-sized
v_call: TRBV19
j_call: TRBJ1-3
d_call: TRBD1
cdr3_aa: CASSPPTGRRLENTIYF
cdr3_nt: TGTGCCAGTAGTCCACCGACAGGGCGTCGATTAGAAAACACCATATATTTT

clone_size: NA
v_call: TRBV27
j_call: TRBJ2-5
d_call: TRBD2
cdr3_aa: CASSLLSGGAVTQYF
cdr3_nt: TGTGCCAGCAGTTTACTCAGCGGGGGGGCTGTGACCCAGTACTTC

clone_size: medium-sized
v_call: TRBV15
j_call: TRBJ2-1
d_call: TRBD2
cdr3_aa: CATSTLRGGLADNEQFF
cdr3_nt: TGTGCCACCAGCACTCTCAGGGGGGGACTAGCGGACAATGAGCAGTTCTTC